The clone carrying this T cell receptor beta chain was counted ten times or more. The antigen remains undetermined. Unsorted libraries were prepared from 2 million PBMCs held at -80 C. The CDR3 extends over 15 amino acids. The V end was cut by 0 bases, the J end by 2 bases, with 12 bases between. Germline CDR1 and CDR2: SGHRS and YFSETQ. This specimen belongs to a study of neurological immune-mediated disorders. General study results and limits: HTLV-1-associated myelopathy led in TCR clonal expansion, while multiple sclerosis ranked lowest, below healthy controls.

As for the cDNA, it was generated by 5'RACE with 10-nucleotide random UMIs. A single run covered 15-18 subjects with over 170 million TCR-beta sequences. TCRdb fed the 5' RACE reads into MiXCR, producing one record per CDR3 protein. The table lists tens of thousands of distinct CDR3 sequences, around 2.6% of them singletons, with roughly 1.2% in the top ten. The chain recombines TRBV5-1 with TRBJ2-7, with D tentatively TRBD2 (6 bases). This TCR was sampled from a woman in her twenties or thirties with multiple sclerosis. Sequencing was done on a sample of PBMCs. The DNA for the CDR3 is TGCGCCAGCAGCTTGGCCGGGACTCCGGCCTACGAGCAGTACTTC. Its translation: CASSLAGTPAYEQYF.